The rows below give T cell receptor beta chains drawn from one sample of a study of blood T cell repertoires in COVID-19. Libraries were prepared by immunoSEQ multiplex PCR; TCRdb keeps only in-frame clonotypes and omits some of them. Of 450,000 or so clones in the sample, about 90% are singletons; the top ten hold 0.6%. Input material: PBMCs or T cells enriched from blood (not recorded which). These receptors were taken from a man younger than 35 who had recovered from COVID-19. CDR3s include the opening cysteine and the closing phenylalanine or tryptophan. The D gene is left open where the match is weak. Size is omitted from some rows. Given values are once, few, many or a class for expanded clones.

D gene	clone size	V gene	CDR3 length	J gene	CDR3 protein	CDR3 DNA
.	.	TRBV19	11	TRBJ2-7	CASSVGHEQYF	TGTGCCAGTAGTGTGGGGCACGAGCAGTACTTC
.	.	TRBV5-1	14	TRBJ1-1	CASSLGGPGAEAFF	TGCGCCAGCAGCTTGGGGGGTCCCGGGGCTGAAGCTTTCTTT
.	.	TRBV7-9	18	TRBJ1-6	CASTSKASREGNNSPLHF	TGTGCCAGCACCTCCAAAGCCTCCCGGGAAGGGAACAATTCACCCCTCCACTTT
.	.	TRBV2	14	TRBJ2-3	CASSGWGAQDTQYF	TGTGCCAGCAGTGGTTGGGGAGCCCAAGATACGCAGTATTTT
.	.	TRBV18	15	TRBJ2-1	CASSPMTPPNNEQFF	TGTGCCAGCTCACCGATGACACCACCCAACAATGAGCAGTTCTTC
.	.	TRBV11-3	15	TRBJ1-1	CASSLGFSGSIEAFF	TGTGCCAGCAGCTTAGGCTTCTCGGGGAGTATCGAAGCTTTCTTT
.	.	TRBV2	14	TRBJ1-5	CASKEGSGNQPQHF	TGTGCCAGCAAGGAGGGTTCGGGCAATCAGCCCCAGCATTTT
TRBD1	.	TRBV2	14	TRBJ1-1	CASSTDRTNTEAFF	TGTGCCAGCAGTACGGACAGGACCAACACTGAAGCTTTCTTT
.	.	TRBV4-1	14	TRBJ1-1	CASSQEPGSTEAFF	TGCGCCAGCAGCCAAGAGCCGGGGAGCACTGAAGCTTTCTTT
TRBD1	.	TRBV6-5	15	TRBJ1-2	CASSYDLDRGDGYTF	TGTGCCAGCAGTTACGATCTAGACAGGGGGGACGGCTACACCTTC
TRBD2	.	TRBV7-9	17	TRBJ2-1	CASSLGKGTTPYNEQFF	TGTGCCAGCAGCTTAGGAAAGGGGACTACTCCCTACAATGAGCAGTTCTTC
.	.	TRBV19	15	TRBJ1-5	CASSIDQAGNQPQHF	TGTGCCAGTAGTATAGATCAGGCAGGCAATCAGCCCCAGCATTTT
.	.	TRBV7-6	17	TRBJ2-2	CASSREQGFANTGELFF	TGTGCCAGCAGTCGTGAGCAGGGGTTCGCGAACACCGGGGAGCTGTTTTTT
TRBD1	.	TRBV2	13	TRBJ1-4	CASTGTGPEKLFF	TGTGCCAGCACTGGGACAGGGCCTGAAAAACTGTTTTTT
TRBD2	.	TRBV3-1/TRBV3-2	13	TRBJ2-7	CASQTSGSYEQYF	TGTGCCAGCCAGACTAGCGGGAGTTACGAGCAGTACTTC
TRBD2	once	TRBV5-6	13	TRBJ2-1	CASSLSLATEQFF	TGTGCCAGCAGCTTGTCACTAGCGACCGAGCAGTTCTTC
.	few	TRBV9	13	TRBJ1-1	CASSVGQYTEAFF	TGTGCCAGCAGCGTGGGGCAATACACTGAAGCTTTCTTT
TRBD1	.	TRBV6-5	16	TRBJ1-1	CASSYSLGTGGTEAFF	TGTGCCAGCAGTTACTCTTTAGGGACAGGGGGAACTGAAGCTTTCTTT
.	.	TRBV28	13	TRBJ1-1	CASSARLNTEAFF	TGTGCCAGCAGTGCCAGATTGAACACTGAAGCTTTCTTT
.	once	TRBV7-3	15	TRBJ1-6	CASSLEGDKSSPLHF	TGTGCCAGCAGCTTAGAGGGGGACAAAAGTTCACCCCTCCACTTT
TRBD2	.	TRBV7-2	16	TRBJ2-2	CASSIPGLENTGELFF	TGTGCCAGCAGCATACCGGGACTAGAAAACACCGGGGAGCTGTTTTTT
.	.	TRBV11-2	13	TRBJ2-1	CASSFYSGDEQFF	TGTGCCAGCAGCTTTTATTCGGGGGATGAGCAGTTCTTC
.	.	TRBV19	13	TRBJ2-1	CASSLGLVNEQFF	TGTGCCAGTAGCCTAGGACTCGTCAATGAGCAGTTCTTC
.	.	TRBV11-3	13	TRBJ1-1	CASSPRLVLEAFF	TGTGCCAGCAGCCCCCGTTTAGTCCTTGAAGCTTTCTTT
TRBD1	.	TRBV18	14	TRBJ2-7	CASSPGTGRYEQYF	TGTGCCAGCTCACCAGGGACAGGGCGATACGAGCAGTACTTC
TRBD2	once	TRBV20-1	15	TRBJ2-1	CSASAGRAPYNEQFF	TGCAGTGCTAGTGCCGGGAGGGCCCCCTACAATGAGCAGTTCTTC
TRBD1	.	TRBV3-1/TRBV3-2	13	TRBJ2-5	CASSRQGQETQYF	TGTGCCAGCAGCCGACAGGGCCAAGAGACCCAGTACTTC
.	.	TRBV7-3	15	TRBJ1-3	CASSLGTGPGNTIYF	TGTGCCAGCAGCTTAGGCACAGGCCCTGGAAACACCATATATTTT
TRBD2	.	TRBV5-4	15	TRBJ2-1	CASSFRLAGVDEQFF	TGTGCCAGCAGCTTCAGACTAGCGGGAGTCGATGAGCAGTTCTTC
TRBD2	.	TRBV5-1	16	TRBJ2-7	CASSFDGASGRSEQYF	TGCGCCAGCAGCTTTGATGGGGCTAGCGGGAGAAGTGAGCAGTACTTC
.	.	TRBV5-4	13	TRBJ1-4	CASSREGGEKLFF	TGTGCCAGCAGCCGGGAGGGCGGTGAAAAACTGTTTTTT
.	.	TRBV5-1	14	TRBJ1-1	CASTPTGANTEAFF	TGCGCCAGCACCCCAACAGGAGCTAACACTGAAGCTTTCTTT
TRBD1	.	TRBV5-8	14	TRBJ1-6	CASSTGQGDSPLHF	TGTGCCAGCAGTACAGGCCAGGGGGACTCACCCCTCCACTTT
.	.	TRBV9	15	TRBJ1-4	CASSVGAGASEKLFF	TGTGCCAGCAGCGTAGGAGCAGGGGCTAGCGAAAAACTGTTTTTT
.	.	TRBV12-3/TRBV12-4	11	TRBJ1-3	CASQRGNTIYF	TGTGCCAGCCAACGGGGAAACACCATATATTTT
TRBD2	many	TRBV19	16	TRBJ2-3	CASSPRTSGVGDTQYF	TGTGCCAGTAGTCCGCGGACTAGCGGGGTGGGAGATACGCAGTATTTT
TRBD2	.	TRBV4-2	17	TRBJ2-7	CASSPGTSGSKQHEQYF	TGTGCCAGCAGCCCCGGGACTAGCGGGAGCAAGCAGCACGAGCAGTACTTC
.	.	TRBV2	13	TRBJ2-7	CASRKTGSYEQYF	TGTGCCAGCAGGAAGACAGGTTCCTACGAGCAGTACTTC